This T cell receptor (beta chain) comes out of a study of identical twins. Study-wide points: Models predicted too little out-of-frame TCR alpha sharing in monozygotic twins. Abundant cord blood beta clonotypes carried fewer insertions; memory repertoires showed none.

This clonotype was picked up a small number of times. The target antigen is unknown. MiXCR, applied by TCRdb to the 5' RACE reads, yields one record per CDR3 protein. Here the sample spans 500,000 or so distinct CDR3 sequences, roughly 13% being singletons. The donor group consisted entirely of healthy Caucasians. The CDR3 length is 15 residues. CDR1 is SGDLS, CDR2 YYNGEE, per germline. Unmatched junction bases numbered 7, after V lost 3 bases and J lost 7 bases. These data also featured in a second study, about yellow fever vaccine responses in identical twins.

The sequence was obtained from a woman aged 18-35 years in good health. The source material was CD4+ T cells sorted from blood. The chain recombines TRBV9 with TRBJ1-6, with TRBD1 identical over 7 bases. Here the CDR3 reads CASSGTGQANSPLHF. CDR3 nucleotide sequence: TGTGCCAGCAGCGGCACAGGACAGGCAAATTCACCCCTCCACTTT.